This T cell receptor beta chain comes out of a study of cytomegalovirus exposure and HLA in healthy donors. Study conclusions and caveats: Specificity of a few CMV-associated chains for CMV antigens was verified in vitro.

The trim removed 2 bases at V and 7 bases at J, leaving 8 bases unmatched. Germline V lookup: CDR1 SGDLS, CDR2 YYNGEE. This CDR3 region has 15 residues. The PCR made use of 60 Vbeta and 13 Jbeta primers. This table comes from immunoSEQ multiplex PCR, and its TCRdb copy is limited to in-frame clones, with some not included. Here the sample spans 150,000 to 200,000 clones, less than 80% being singletons. A note on this clone: The antigen remains undetermined.

Specimen: PBMCs. The chain has TRBV9 and TRBJ1-4; 7 bases map to TRBD1. This TCR was recovered from a man aged 40-49 years in good health and CMV-seronegative. The CDR3 nucleotides are TGTGCCAGCAGCGTTTCGCCCGGACAGGCTGAAAAACTGTTTTTT. This encodes CASSVSPGQAEKLFF.